This TCR beta chain was recovered during a study of early T cells in non-severe SARS-CoV-2 infection. Across the whole study: Whole-blood bulk RNA, unsorted, was sequenced, and chains were unpaired. Study-wide results and limits: Comparison of clonotypes with VDJdb favored anti-spike CD8 responses while missing private and CD4 specificities.

V lost 5 bases and J 7 bases, leaving 11 bases between the germline ends. The CDR3 extends over 12 amino acids. Individual cDNA molecules each received unique molecular identifiers attached to them. TCRdb passed the 5' RACE reads through MiXCR, listing each CDR3 protein once. The sample contains about 100,000 distinct CDR3 sequences, roughly 13% of which appear only once. This clonotype has a count of ten or more. Antigen unknown. V is TRBV12-3 or TRBV12-4 and J is TRBJ2-5, with D uncertain. The receptor comes from an adult who was a healthcare worker with PCR-confirmed SARS-CoV-2 infection or an uninfected control (not recorded which). The sequenced sample was whole blood. Here the CDR3 DNA reads TGTGCCAGCAGTCTCCGCCCGGGGACCCAGTACTTC. Residues: CASSLRPGTQYF.